This TCR beta chain was sequenced in a study of CD8 T cells in Susac syndrome. Study summary: Sequenced Susac syndrome patients included five or six with active disease and under ten who were in remission.

Random hexamers were used to reverse transcribe the RNA input (roughly 0.5 to 1 ug). Amplification of TCR beta CDR3 used immunoSEQ multiplex PCR across 54 Vbeta and 13 Jbeta. TCRdb re-called the immunoSEQ multiplex PCR reads through MiXCR, storing one row per CDR3 protein. The sample gives about 140,000 distinct CDR3 sequences, roughly 94% of which show up once; 0.14% is in the top ten. Findings and limits, study-wide: The authors acknowledged that their TCR sequencing and HLA analysis involved a relatively small number of individuals. The CD4+ T cell repertoire of patients with Susac syndrome showed no detectable clonal expansion.

The germline gives CDR1 MNHEY, CDR2 SMNVEV (reference sequence). V lost 8 bases, J lost 8 bases, and 18 bases lay in between. CDR3 size: 13 residues. Concerning this clonotype itself: What it binds is not known.

Sequenced: CD4+ T cells from PBMCs. The sequence derives from a human donor with Susac syndrome. The V gene is TRBV27, the J gene TRBJ1-1; D not resolved. In nucleotides, the CDR3 is TGTGCCAGCGGTTGGAGGACGGGCACCGAAGCTTTCTTT. It encodes CASGWRTGTEAFF.